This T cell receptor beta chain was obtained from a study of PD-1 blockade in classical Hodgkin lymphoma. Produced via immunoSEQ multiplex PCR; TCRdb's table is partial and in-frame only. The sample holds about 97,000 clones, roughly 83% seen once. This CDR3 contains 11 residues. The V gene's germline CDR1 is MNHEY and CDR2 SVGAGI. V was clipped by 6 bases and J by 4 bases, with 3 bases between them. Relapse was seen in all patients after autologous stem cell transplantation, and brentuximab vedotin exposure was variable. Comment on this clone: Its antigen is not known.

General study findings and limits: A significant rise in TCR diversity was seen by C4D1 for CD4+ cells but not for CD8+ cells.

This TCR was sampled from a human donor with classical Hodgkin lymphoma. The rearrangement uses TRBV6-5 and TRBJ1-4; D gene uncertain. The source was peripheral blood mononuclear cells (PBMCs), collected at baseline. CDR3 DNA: TGTGCCAGCAGAGTTAATGAAAAACTGTTTTTT. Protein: CASRVNEKLFF.